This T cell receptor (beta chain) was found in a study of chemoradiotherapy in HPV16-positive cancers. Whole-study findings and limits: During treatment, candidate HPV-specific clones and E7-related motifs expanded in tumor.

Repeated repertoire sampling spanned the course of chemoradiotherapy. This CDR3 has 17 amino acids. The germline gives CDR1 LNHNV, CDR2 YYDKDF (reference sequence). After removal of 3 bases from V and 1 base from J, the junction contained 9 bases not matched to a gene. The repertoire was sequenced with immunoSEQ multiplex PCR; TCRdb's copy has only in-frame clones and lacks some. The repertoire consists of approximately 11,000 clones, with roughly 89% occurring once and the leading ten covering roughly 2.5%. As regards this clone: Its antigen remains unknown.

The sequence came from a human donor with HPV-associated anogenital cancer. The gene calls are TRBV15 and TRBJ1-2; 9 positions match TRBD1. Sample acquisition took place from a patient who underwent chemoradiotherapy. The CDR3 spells CATSRDRGVVINYGYTF. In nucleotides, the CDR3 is TGTGCCACCAGCAGGGACAGGGGAGTAGTGATTAACTATGGCTACACCTTC.